Listed here are 13 T cell receptor beta chains from one sample, sequenced in a study of blood T cells in healthy people across ages. The authors ran a second PCR of 7 to 11 cycles using a sample-barcoded 5' primer and a J-beta primer mix. From the 5' RACE reads, TCRdb called clonotypes with MiXCR, one entry per CDR3 protein. Among around 620,000 distinct CDR3 sequences listed, approximately 30% were seen once. The sequenced sample was blood. The receptor source for this set is a woman in her seventies in good health.

Many counts were recorded for this clonotype. The rearrangement joins TRBV7-9 to TRBJ2-5, with TRBD2 as a possible D gene (5 bases). Germline lookup yields CDR1 SEHNR and CDR2 FQNEAQ (reference sequence). This CDR3 has 13 residues. The V end was cut by 5 bases, the J end by 5 bases, with 12 bases between. As DNA, the CDR3 is TGTGCCAGCAGCCGTGGACTCAGGGAGACCCAGTACTTC. It is translated as CASSRGLRETQYF.

V and J are TRBV18 and TRBJ1-3; possible D gene TRBD1, 6 bases. Trimming took 5 bases from V and 2 from J, leaving 13 bases between them. CDR3 length: 15 amino acids. Germline V gives CDR1 KGHSH, CDR2 LQKENI. The CDR3 DNA is TGTGCCAGCTCATGGGACACGGACGCTGGAAACACCATATATTTT. This gives the protein CASSWDTDAGNTIYF.

This clonotype was seen a few times. The CDR3, as DNA: TGCGCCAGCAGCTTAGGACAGAATTCCAATGAGCAGTTCTTC. It yields the protein CASSLGQNSNEQFF. The chain employs TRBV5-1 and TRBJ2-1; a possible D gene is TRBD1 (6 bases). The V end lost 2 bases, the J end lost 6 bases, and 12 bases lay between the germline ends. CDR3 size: 14 residues. Germline CDR1 is SGHRS and CDR2 is YFSETQ. Supplemented by reference TRBV5-1 and TRBJ2-1, the full variable domain reads KAGVTQTPRYLIKTRGQQVTLSCSPISGHRSVSWYQQTPGQGLQFLFEYFSETQRNKGNFPGRFSGRQFSNSRSEMNVSTLELGDSALYLCASSLGQNSNEQFFGPGTRLTVL.

The V and J genes are TRBV7-2 and TRBJ2-5; maybe TRBD2 (6 bases). The CDR3 totals 11 residues. CDR1 is SGHTA and CDR2 is FQGNSA in the germline V gene. V shed 2 bases and J shed 9 bases, with 7 bases lying between them. For the CDR3, the DNA is TGTGCCAGCAGCTTATCGGGGGCCCAGTACTTC. Translating it yields CASSLSGAQYF.

This clonotype was counted only a few times. V is TRBV7-3 and J is TRBJ1-2; D gene uncertain. V was shortened by 1 base and J by 1 base, with 4 bases between the two germline ends. The CDR3 has 13 residues. Per the germline V gene, CDR1 is SGHTA and CDR2 is FQGTGA. The CDR3, as DNA: TGTGCCAGCAGCTTAAGTGATAACTATGGCTACACCTTC. As protein: CASSLSDNYGYTF.

The rearrangement uses TRBV20-1 and TRBJ1-2; perhaps TRBD1 as D (6 bases). CDR1 is DFQATT and CDR2 is SNEGSKA in the germline V gene (reference sequence). V was shortened by 5 bases and J by 4 bases, with 14 bases between the two germline ends. CDR3 size: 13 residues. The CDR3: CSAEAGTPYGYTF. CDR3 nucleotide sequence: TGCAGTGCTGAAGCCGGGACACCCTATGGCTACACCTTC.

This clonotype was counted only a few times. As the CDR3 is not closed by the conserved phenylalanine or tryptophan, this likely results from a read error. The rearrangement uses TRBV3-1 and TRBJ1-2, with D unresolved. Trimming pared 0 bases from V and 8 bases from J, leaving 10 bases between. The germline V gene encodes CDR1 LGHDT and CDR2 YNNKEL (reference sequence). CDR3 size: 13 residues. CDR3 residues: CASSQEGYGGYTL. DNA of the CDR3: TGTGCCAGCAGCCAAGAGGGTTACGGGGGCTACACCCTC.

V gene TRBV5-4 combines with J gene TRBJ2-2, with D perhaps matching TRBD2 (6 bases). This CDR3 is 14 amino acids long. Germline V gives CDR1 SGHNT, CDR2 YYREEE (reference sequence). Trimming cost V 4 bases and J 3 bases, with 10 bases left between them. CDR3 region: CASSRDLDTGELFF. Written as DNA, the CDR3 is TGTGCCAGCAGCCGGGACTTGGACACCGGGGAGCTGTTTTTT.

The chain joins TRBV7-9 to TRBJ1-1, with no clear D. The CDR3 loop spans 15 amino acids. Trimming pared 5 bases from V and 1 base from J, leaving 14 bases between. Germline V gene data show CDR1 as SEHNR and CDR2 as FQNEAQ (reference sequence). CDR3 amino acids: CASSPPPPGNTEAFF. Here the CDR3 DNA reads TGTGCCAGCAGCCCCCCACCGCCTGGGAACACTGAAGCTTTCTTT.

The gene calls are TRBV14 and TRBJ2-2, with D hard to call. The CDR3 contains 13 residues. CDR1 is SGHDN and CDR2 is FVKESK in the germline V gene. The ends were cut back, 2 bases at V and 5 bases at J, with 6 bases in the middle. CDR3 protein: CASSQITTGELFF. As DNA, the CDR3 is TGTGCCAGCAGCCAAATCACAACCGGGGAGCTGTTTTTT.

The genes are TRBV7-9 and TRBJ1-2, with 7 bases lining up with TRBD1. The CDR3 has 16 residues. V was clipped by 4 bases and J by 4 bases; unmatched bases: 12. Germline V gene data show CDR1 as SEHNR and CDR2 as FQNEAQ (reference sequence). CDR3 region: CASSSLALQGSYGYTF. The CDR3 nucleotides read TGTGCCAGCAGCTCTCTTGCCTTACAGGGGAGCTATGGCTACACCTTC. The variable domain in full, completed from reference TRBV7-9 and TRBJ1-2, reads DTGVSQNPRHKITKRGQNVTFRCDPISEHNRLYWYRQTLGQGPEFLTYFQNEAQLEKSRLLSDRFSAERPKGSFSTLEIQRTEQGDSAMYLCASSSLALQGSYGYTFGSGTRLTVV.

The table lists this clonotype with many counts. The V gene is TRBV9, the J gene TRBJ2-5; D might be TRBD2 (6 bases). The CDR3 runs to 13 residues. V lost 0 bases, J lost 3 bases, and 6 bases lay in between. The germline V gene encodes CDR1 SGDLS and CDR2 YYNGEE. CDR3 loop: CASSVGGEETQYF. The DNA for the CDR3 is TGTGCCAGCAGCGTAGGCGGGGAAGAGACCCAGTACTTC.

V is TRBV5-1 and J is TRBJ1-2; 7 bases align to TRBD1. Germline loops: CDR1 SGHRS, CDR2 YFSETQ. Losses at the gene ends were 7 bases for V and 4 bases for J; bases not matched to a gene: 13. This CDR3 contains 15 residues. CDR3 sequence: CASAADQGDLYGYTF. DNA for the CDR3: TGCGCCAGCGCCGCGGATCAGGGGGATCTCTATGGCTACACCTTC.